This is a list of T cell receptor beta chains from one sample in a study of OX40 agonist ivuxolimab in advanced cancers. The data were produced by immunoSEQ multiplex PCR, yet TCRdb's version contains in-frame clones alone and is incomplete. Seen here are about 96,000 clones, around 90% observed once, and the top ten hold around 1.6%. The starting material was CD4+ or CD8+ T cells sorted from blood, obtained in a trial of the OX40 agonist ivuxolimab. The receptors stem from an adult with an advanced solid tumor such as melanoma, head and neck, liver or kidney cancer. Each CDR3 is given with its conserved first and last residue. The order of the fields is clone size, J gene, V gene, D gene, CDR3 DNA, CDR3 protein. D genes are given only for firm matches. A clone size is listed for some rows: how often the clone was seen (once, few, many), or a class if it is expanded.

clone size: .; J gene: TRBJ2-3; V gene: TRBV7-8; D gene: TRBD2; CDR3 DNA: TGTGCCAGCAGTTCTAGCGGACTAGTTACAGATACGCAGTATTTT; CDR3 protein: CASSSSGLVTDTQYF
clone size: .; J gene: TRBJ1-1; V gene: TRBV6-5; D gene: TRBD1; CDR3 DNA: TGTGCCAGCAGGCGGGGACAGGGGAACACTGAAGCTTTCTTT; CDR3 protein: CASRRGQGNTEAFF
clone size: once; J gene: TRBJ1-4; V gene: TRBV19; D gene: .; CDR3 DNA: TGTGCCAGTAGTCCCAGAGTTAATGAAAAACTGTTTTTT; CDR3 protein: CASSPRVNEKLFF
clone size: .; J gene: TRBJ1-2; V gene: TRBV6-5; D gene: .; CDR3 DNA: TGTGCCAGCAGTCAGGGGTCGGACTATGGCTACACCTTC; CDR3 protein: CASSQGSDYGYTF
clone size: .; J gene: TRBJ2-1; V gene: TRBV11-3; D gene: .; CDR3 DNA: TGTGCCAGCAGCTTTTCACCGGGCGGTGAGCAGTTCTTC; CDR3 protein: CASSFSPGGEQFF
clone size: .; J gene: TRBJ1-5; V gene: TRBV27; D gene: .; CDR3 DNA: TGTGCCAGCAGTTTCGGGGGGGCTGGGCAGCCCCAGCATTTT; CDR3 protein: CASSFGGAGQPQHF
clone size: .; J gene: TRBJ2-7; V gene: TRBV30; D gene: .; CDR3 DNA: TGTGCCTGGAGTGTCCGAAACGGGGGGCAGTACTTC; CDR3 protein: CAWSVRNGGQYF
clone size: .; J gene: TRBJ2-7; V gene: TRBV19; D gene: TRBD1; CDR3 DNA: TGTGCCAGTAGTACCGCGGCAGGGGGCTACGAGCAGTACTTC; CDR3 protein: CASSTAAGGYEQYF
clone size: few; J gene: TRBJ1-2; V gene: TRBV4-1; D gene: .; CDR3 DNA: TGCGCCAGCAGCCGGGGTGAGCGGACTAACTATGGCTACACCTTC; CDR3 protein: CASSRGERTNYGYTF
clone size: .; J gene: TRBJ1-2; V gene: TRBV5-1; D gene: TRBD1; CDR3 DNA: TGCGCCAGCAGCTTGACAGGGGGCCAAGGCTACACCTTC; CDR3 protein: CASSLTGGQGYTF
clone size: .; J gene: TRBJ2-5; V gene: TRBV7-3; D gene: TRBD2; CDR3 DNA: TGTGCCAGCAGCTTTTCCGCGGGAGTGGGTGAGACCCAGTACTTC; CDR3 protein: CASSFSAGVGETQYF
clone size: .; J gene: TRBJ2-7; V gene: TRBV10-3; D gene: .; CDR3 DNA: TGTGCCATCACGGGGGCGGGAGACCACGAGCAGTACTTC; CDR3 protein: CAITGAGDHEQYF
clone size: .; J gene: TRBJ2-1; V gene: TRBV9; D gene: TRBD2; CDR3 DNA: TGTGCCAGCAGCGTTTTGGCGGGAGGGGACAATGAGCAGTTCTTC; CDR3 protein: CASSVLAGGDNEQFF
clone size: .; J gene: TRBJ2-7; V gene: TRBV4-1; D gene: TRBD1; CDR3 DNA: TGCGCCAGCAGCCAACCTGGGACAGGGAAGGCCTACGAGCAGTACTTC; CDR3 protein: CASSQPGTGKAYEQYF
clone size: .; J gene: TRBJ2-1; V gene: TRBV28; D gene: .; CDR3 DNA: TGTGCCAGCAAAGGGGGGACCTACAATGAGCAGTTCTTC; CDR3 protein: CASKGGTYNEQFF
clone size: .; J gene: TRBJ2-3; V gene: TRBV7-9; D gene: TRBD2; CDR3 DNA: TGTGCCAGCAGCGAGGGACTAGCGGGCCCTGGGCTGGGTGAGCAGTATTTT; CDR3 protein: CASSEGLAGPGLGEQYF
clone size: .; J gene: TRBJ2-2; V gene: TRBV5-1; D gene: .; CDR3 DNA: TGCGCCAGCAGCCTCGGTTATAGTGGACGCGCCTTTTTCACCGGGGAGCTGTTTTTT; CDR3 protein: CASSLGYSGRAFFTGELFF
clone size: .; J gene: TRBJ1-4; V gene: TRBV7-8; D gene: TRBD1; CDR3 DNA: TGTGCCAGCAGCACAGGGGGCTATGAAAAACTGTTTTTT; CDR3 protein: CASSTGGYEKLFF
clone size: .; J gene: TRBJ2-1; V gene: TRBV12-5; D gene: .; CDR3 DNA: TGTGCTAGTGGTTCGGTCGCGTATGAGCAGTTCTTC; CDR3 protein: CASGSVAYEQFF
clone size: few; J gene: TRBJ1-2; V gene: TRBV21-1; D gene: .; CDR3 DNA: TGTGCCAGCAGCAAAGTCGGGGGGCGGTTCTATGGCTACACCTTC; CDR3 protein: CASSKVGGRFYGYTF
clone size: .; J gene: TRBJ1-4; V gene: TRBV28; D gene: .; CDR3 DNA: TGTGCCAGCAGTCAAACGGCGGGGCCCGCTAATGAAAAACTGTTTTTT; CDR3 protein: CASSQTAGPANEKLFF
clone size: .; J gene: TRBJ1-5; V gene: TRBV19; D gene: .; CDR3 DNA: TGTGCCAGTAGTATGGGGAGGGTTGGCAATCAGCCCCAGCATTTT; CDR3 protein: CASSMGRVGNQPQHF
clone size: .; J gene: TRBJ2-2; V gene: TRBV5-4; D gene: .; CDR3 DNA: TGTGCCACATCCGCTAGCTCAGATTCGAACACCGGGGAGCTGTTTTTT; CDR3 protein: CATSASSDSNTGELFF
clone size: once; J gene: TRBJ2-7; V gene: TRBV7-2; D gene: TRBD2; CDR3 DNA: TGTGCCAGCAGCCCAGCGGGGGGTTCCTACGAGCAGTACTTC; CDR3 protein: CASSPAGGSYEQYF
clone size: .; J gene: TRBJ1-2; V gene: TRBV10-3; D gene: .; CDR3 DNA: TGTGCCATCAGTGAGCCGGGACGCTCTAACTATGGCTACACCTTC; CDR3 protein: CAISEPGRSNYGYTF
clone size: once; J gene: TRBJ2-7; V gene: TRBV4-2; D gene: .; CDR3 DNA: TGTGCCAGCAGCCGCGACGGGGCCTACGAGCAGTACTTC; CDR3 protein: CASSRDGAYEQYF
clone size: .; J gene: TRBJ2-7; V gene: TRBV5-1; D gene: .; CDR3 DNA: TGCGCCAGCAGCTTGGAGGCGGACCTGCCTACCTACGAGCAGTACTTC; CDR3 protein: CASSLEADLPTYEQYF
clone size: .; J gene: TRBJ1-5; V gene: TRBV28; D gene: TRBD1; CDR3 DNA: TGTGCCAGCAGTTTTCAGACAGGGGGGAATCAGCCCCAGCATTTT; CDR3 protein: CASSFQTGGNQPQHF
clone size: .; J gene: TRBJ2-2; V gene: TRBV11-1; D gene: .; CDR3 DNA: TGTGCCAGCAGCAAAGGACGGCCGAACACCGGGGAGCTGTTTTTT; CDR3 protein: CASSKGRPNTGELFF
clone size: .; J gene: TRBJ2-5; V gene: TRBV9; D gene: TRBD1; CDR3 DNA: TGTGCCAGCAGCATTCGGACAGGGGAGGGAGAGACCCAGTACTTC; CDR3 protein: CASSIRTGEGETQYF